Sequencing of this T cell receptor (beta chain) was carried out in a study of response to subunit inactivated influenza vaccine. Trimming shortened V by 2 bases and J by 6 bases, and 13 bases separated the two germline ends. Germline V gene sequence: CDR1 DFQATT, CDR2 SNEGSKA (reference sequence). The CDR3 is 14 amino acids. Study-level results: The authors put forward the suggestion that each seasonal influenza vaccination may bring in only a limited number of new T cells.

TCRdb reprocessed the RT-PCR reads with MiXCR, giving one entry per CDR3 protein. The repertoire holds 150,000 to 200,000 distinct CDR3 sequences, with approximately 11% as singletons. Comments on this clonotype: The antigen is not known.

This sequence originates from a man in his fifties who received an inactivated influenza vaccine. Sequences were derived from non-naive T cells sorted from PBMCs, sampled 40 to 50 days after vaccination. The gene calls are TRBV20-1 and TRBJ1-4; weak D call: TRBD1 (6 bases). The CDR3 loop is CSARFGGADEKLFF. The CDR3 DNA reads as TGCAGTGCTAGATTTGGGGGGGCGGATGAAAAACTGTTTTTT.